Below, 22 T cell receptor beta chains from the same sample are listed, as sequenced in a study of T cell changes during pregnancy in multiple sclerosis (dated by TCRdb to about 2019). The receptor library was made with the immunoSEQ multiplex PCR assay. TCRdb holds this immuneACCESS table with in-frame rearrangements only. Some clones are missing; in checked studies, unresolved V genes explain under half, and the rest has no known cause. The sample contains approximately 98,000 clones, 92% of them found a single time. About 2.3% of the sample goes to the ten largest clones. The material sequenced was peripheral blood, taken after pregnancy. These receptors were obtained from a female donor in good health, enrolled as a control in a pregnancy study.

The chain uses TRBV27 and TRBJ1-6, with TRBD1 matching 7 bases. V was clipped by 6 bases and J by 8 bases; unmatched bases: 7. The CDR3 covers 14 residues. The V gene's germline CDR1 is MNHEY and CDR2 SMNVEV (reference sequence). In DNA, the CDR3 is TGTGCCAGCAGGTGGGGCAGGGGGGATTCACCCCTCCACTTT. Translation gives CASRWGRGDSPLHF.

V and J are TRBV7-9 and TRBJ1-1; D is perhaps TRBD1 (6 bases). Trimming removed 1 base at V and 0 bases at J, with 9 bases between. The CDR3 loop spans 15 amino acids. The V gene's germline CDR1 is SEHNR and CDR2 FQNEAQ (reference sequence). CDR3 DNA: TGTGCCAGCAGCTTAGGCGACAGGATGAACACTGAAGCTTTCTTT. Amino acid sequence: CASSLGDRMNTEAFF.

The rearrangement uses TRBV7-8 and TRBJ2-5, with D hard to call. The ends were cut back, 6 bases at V and 2 bases at J, with 4 bases in the middle. The CDR3 runs 11 residues. The germline V gene encodes CDR1 SGHVS and CDR2 FQNEAQ. CDR3 nucleotides: TGTGCCAGCAGTGAGCAAGAGACCCAGTACTTC. Amino acid sequence: CASSEQETQYF.

V is TRBV5-5 and J is TRBJ2-5, with a weak D call TRBD1 (6 bases). V was cut by 3 bases and J by 3 bases, with 12 bases left in between. Germline lookup yields CDR1 SGHKS and CDR2 YYEKEE (reference sequence). CDR3 length: 14 amino acids. Here the CDR3 DNA reads TGTGCCAGCAGCTCGCCCACAGGGAAAGAGACCCAGTACTTC. It is translated as CASSSPTGKETQYF.

V is TRBV5-8 and J is TRBJ2-5; TRBD1 might be the D (6 bases). Deletions cut 4 bases from V and 3 bases from J, with 10 bases between. CDR1 is SGHTS and CDR2 is YDEGEE in the germline V gene. The CDR3 is 13 amino acids. CDR3: CASSLGQKETQYF. As DNA, the CDR3 is TGTGCCAGCAGCCTAGGACAGAAAGAGACCCAGTACTTC.

The rearrangement joins TRBV4-2 to TRBJ2-7, with TRBD1 as a possible D gene (6 bases). Germline CDR1 LGHNA, CDR2 YNFKEQ. With 5 bases removed from V and 1 base from J, the gap between germline ends came to 12 bases. The CDR3 extends over 14 amino acids. The CDR3 spells CASSESQGSYEQYF. The CDR3 bases are TGTGCCAGCAGCGAATCACAGGGTTCCTACGAGCAGTACTTC.

Here the CDR3 DNA reads TGTGCCAGCAGCTTAGTGCTAGGACTATCGGATGAGCAGTTCTTC. It specifies CASSLVLGLSDEQFF. The rearrangement joins TRBV7-9 to TRBJ2-1; TRBD2 might be the D (6 bases). CDR1 is SEHNR, CDR2 FQNEAQ, per germline (reference sequence). Deletions cut 1 base from V and 8 bases from J, with 15 bases between. The CDR3 is 15 amino acids. Supplemented by reference TRBV7-9 and TRBJ2-1, the full variable domain reads DTGVSQNPRHKITKRGQNVTFRCDPISEHNRLYWYRQTLGQGPEFLTYFQNEAQLEKSRLLSDRFSAERPKGSFSTLEIQRTEQGDSAMYLCASSLVLGLSDEQFFGPGTRLTVL.

The chain couples TRBV30 to TRBJ2-7, with D unclear. From germline, CDR1 is GTSNPN and CDR2 SVGIG (reference sequence). The CDR3 totals 13 residues. Trimming pared 3 bases from V and 2 bases from J, leaving 11 bases between. The DNA of the CDR3 is TGTGCCTGGAGCAAGCAGGTGGCCTACGAGCAGTACTTC. This encodes CAWSKQVAYEQYF.

The rearrangement joins TRBV10-3 to TRBJ1-5, with a weak D call TRBD1 (6 bases). Germline-derived CDR1 and CDR2 are ENHRY and SYGVKD. Trimming cost V 3 bases and J 1 base, with 10 bases left between them. The CDR3 spans 15 residues. The CDR3: CAISDGGLSNQPQHF. CDR3 bases: TGTGCCATCAGTGATGGGGGCTTGAGCAATCAGCCCCAGCATTTT.

The chain links TRBV6-6 to TRBJ2-1, with TRBD2 matching over 8 bases. The CDR3 is 14 amino acids. Germline loops: CDR1 MNHNY, CDR2 SVGAGI (reference sequence). Germline trimming cut 4 bases from V and 4 bases from J; bases unmatched to any gene: 3. CDR3 loop: CASSLTGGYNEQFF. Here the CDR3 DNA reads TGTGCCAGCAGTTTGACGGGGGGGTACAATGAGCAGTTCTTC.

This clone was counted only a few times. A far larger clone is off by one base, so a read error is likely. Other DNA sequences in this specimen translate into the identical CDR3. V is TRBV5-1 and J is TRBJ1-5, with 7 bases identical to TRBD1. Germline trimming cut 4 bases from V and 5 bases from J; bases unmatched to any gene: 12. The CDR3 runs 16 residues. Germline assignment: CDR1 SGHRS and CDR2 YFSETQ. For the CDR3, the DNA is TGCGCCAGCAGCAGAAAGGCAGGGGGTAACTATCAGCCCCAGCATTTT. Encoded protein: CASSRKAGGNYQPQHF.

This chain joins TRBV2 and TRBJ1-4, with 9 bases that match TRBD1. After removal of 3 bases from V and 8 bases from J, the junction contained 1 base not matched to a gene. The germline gives CDR1 SNHLY, CDR2 FYNNEI. The CDR3 is made up of 13 amino acids. The CDR3 nucleotides read TGTGCCAGCAGTGAGACAGGGGGGGAAAAACTGTTTTTT. The encoded protein is CASSETGGEKLFF. Complete variable domain (other parts from reference TRBV2 and TRBJ1-4): EPEVTQTPSHQVTQMGQEVILRCVPISNHLYFYWYRQILGQKVEFLVSFYNNEISEKSEIFDDQFSVERPDGSNFTLKIRSTKLEDSAMYFCASSETGGEKLFFGSGTQLSVL.

The rearrangement links TRBV27 to TRBJ1-5; 8 nucleotides match TRBD1. Germline V gene data show CDR1 as MNHEY and CDR2 as SMNVEV (reference sequence). Trimming removed 2 bases from V and 5 bases from J; junction bases left unmatched: 5. The CDR3 runs to 15 residues. The CDR3 DNA sequence: TGTGCCAGCAGTTTAGCGGGACAGGAATATCAGCCCCAGCATTTT. Protein sequence: CASSLAGQEYQPQHF.

This chain's CDR3 is CASSPADRDPYEQYF. CDR3 nucleotides: TGTGCCAGCAGTCCTGCGGACAGGGACCCCTACGAGCAGTACTTC. The chain joins TRBV28 to TRBJ2-7; 8 nucleotides agree with TRBD1. V trimming: 5 bases; J trimming: 2 bases; junction bases outside the gene matches: 8. This CDR3 has 15 amino acids. Germline V gene sequence: CDR1 MDHEN, CDR2 SYDVKM.

The chain has TRBV29-1 and TRBJ1-1; a possible D gene is TRBD1 (5 bases). Trimming removed 4 bases from V and 4 bases from J, with 13 bases in between. The CDR3 spans 13 residues. Per germline, CDR1 SQVTM and CDR2 ANQGSEA. The CDR3 coding sequence is TGCAGCGTTGCGGGCAGGGTTAGCACTGAAGCTTTCTTT. This encodes CSVAGRVSTEAFF.

V usage is TRBV5-6 and J usage is TRBJ1-6, with 7 bases aligning to TRBD1. Germline-derived CDR1 and CDR2 are SGHDT and YYEEEE. CDR3 length: 14 residues. V trimming: 4 bases; J trimming: 10 bases; junction bases outside the gene matches: 8. The CDR3 region is CASSRQGGRSPLHF. Here the CDR3 DNA reads TGTGCCAGCAGCCGACAGGGTGGAAGATCACCCCTCCACTTT.

V is TRBV18 and J is TRBJ1-1; D is unclear. This CDR3 is 15 amino acids long. Germline V lookup: CDR1 KGHSH, CDR2 LQKENI. Trimming stripped 0 bases from V and 1 base from J, with 9 bases between. Here the CDR3 DNA reads TGTGCCAGCTCACCACCCGCGGGGAGGAACACTGAAGCTTTCTTT. Protein sequence: CASSPPAGRNTEAFF. Full variable domain (rest looked up from reference TRBV18 and TRBJ1-1): NAGVMQNPRHLVRRRGQEARLRCSPMKGHSHVYWYRQLPEEGLKFMVYLQKENIIDESGMPKERFSAEFPKEGPSILRIQQVVRGDSAAYFCASSPPAGRNTEAFFGQGTRLTVV.

This clone has just one count. The chain has TRBV18 and TRBJ2-2; 10 bases agree with TRBD1. CDR1 is KGHSH, CDR2 LQKENI, per germline. V was clipped by 4 bases and J by 0 bases; unmatched bases: 5. The CDR3 runs 17 residues. The CDR3 region is CASSQRQGASNTGELFF. The CDR3 DNA reads as TGTGCCAGCTCACAGAGACAGGGGGCTTCGAACACCGGGGAGCTGTTTTTT.

This clone was found once. The rearrangement uses TRBV9 and TRBJ2-5; TRBD2 aligns across 11 bases. This CDR3 has 18 amino acids. V lost 3 bases to trimming and J lost 7 bases; unmatched junction nucleotides: 17. Looked up from germline, CDR1 is SGDLS and CDR2 is YYNGEE. The CDR3 sequence is CASSALMVAGGPAGTQYF. CDR3 coding DNA: TGTGCCAGCAGCGCCCTAATGGTAGCGGGAGGGCCCGCTGGGACCCAGTACTTC.

The J gene is TRBJ2-1, the V gene TRBV6-1; 11 nucleotides align to TRBD1. The CDR3 runs 11 residues. The V and J ends lost 6 bases and 15 bases, in that order; junction bases with no gene match: 4. The germline V gene encodes CDR1 MNHNS and CDR2 SASEGT. The chain's CDR3 is CASRDRGPPFF. The CDR3 DNA follows: TGTGCCAGCAGGGACAGGGGGCCTCCGTTCTTC.

The chain carries TRBV5-4 and TRBJ2-7; 8 bases are shared with TRBD1. The CDR3 has 14 amino acids. Germline V lookup: CDR1 SGHNT, CDR2 YYREEE (reference sequence). The V segment lost 0 bases and the J segment 2 bases; nucleotides outside the gene matches: 1. The CDR3 DNA reads TGTGCCAGCAGCTTGGAACAGGGGGCCTACGAGCAGTACTTC. This translates into CASSLEQGAYEQYF. Together with reference TRBV5-4 and TRBJ2-7, the CDR3 gives the full variable domain: ETGVTQSPTHLIKTRGQQVTLRCSSQSGHNTVSWYQQALGQGPQFIFQYYREEENGRGNFPPRFSGLQFPNYSSELNVNALELDDSALYLCASSLEQGAYEQYFGPGTRLTVT.

The V call is TRBV7-9, the J call TRBJ1-6; 8 positions agree with TRBD1. There are 15 residues in the CDR3. CDR1 SEHNR and CDR2 FQNEAQ come from the germline V gene (reference sequence). The ends lost 5 bases at V and 5 bases at J; junction bases unmatched: 5. The CDR3 reads CASSPTTGDNSPLHF. The CDR3 nucleotides are TGTGCCAGCAGCCCGACGACAGGGGATAATTCACCCCTCCACTTT.